This T cell receptor (beta chain) was recorded in a study of identical twins. Study-wide results and caveats: Twins showed weaker excess sharing in their beta out-of-frame sequences.

Germline loops: CDR1 LGHDT, CDR2 YNNKEL (reference sequence). V was trimmed by 2 bases and J by 7 bases, leaving 11 bases between them. The CDR3 spans 13 residues. The donor group consisted entirely of healthy Caucasians. This clonotype occurred many times. The antigen remains undetermined. TCRdb redid the calling of the 5' RACE reads with MiXCR, one entry per CDR3 protein. The sample has roughly 750,000 distinct CDR3 sequences; around 21% are singletons. A further study also used this sample, focusing on T cells expressing NK-cell markers. This second study says: With respect to HCMV, most of the eight sequenced donors were seropositive, and one was seronegative.

The rearrangement uses TRBV3-1 and TRBJ1-1; D uncertain. This sequence was found in a woman aged 18-29 years in good health. The sequenced material came from PBMCs. As DNA, the CDR3 is TGTGCCAGCAGCCAACCGGGCGTAAATGAAGCTTTCTTT. Translated, it gives CASSQPGVNEAFF.